Listed here are 26 T cell receptor beta chains from one sample, sequenced in a study of vaccination effects on CD4 cells after COVID-19. Their antigen targets remain unknown. Clones were sequenced by immunoSEQ multiplex PCR, and TCRdb holds only the in-frame ones, with some missing. The profile covers over 60,000 clones, with roughly 74% appearing a single time and approximately 1.5% taken by the ten largest. Viral peptide pools were used in the ViraFEST assay to expand antigen-specific CD4+ T cells, and sequencing came afterward. Culture proceeded for about ten days, and CD4+ T cells were then isolated. Either the BNT162b2 or mRNA-1273 vaccine was given to participants in two doses. Material: CD4+ T cells from PBMCs cultured with HCoV-229E spike peptides, obtained after COVID-19 vaccination. Receptor source: a human donor who received a COVID-19 vaccine.

The V and J genes are TRBV2 and TRBJ2-7; TRBD2 is a possible D gene (6 bases). The length of the CDR3 is 12 residues. The germline V gene has CDR1 SNHLY and CDR2 FYNNEI. Between the trimmed V and J ends, which lost 5 bases and 7 bases, there was a span of 12 bases. The CDR3 here is CASSPRAGEQYV. The CDR3 DNA reads TGTGCCAGCAGTCCTCGAGCGGGTGAGCAGTACGTC.

This clone showed up just once. The V call is TRBV20-1, the J call TRBJ2-1; tentatively, D is TRBD1 or TRBD2 (5 bases each). This CDR3 spans 14 amino acids. Trimming took 3 bases from V and 5 from J, leaving 14 bases between them. Per the germline V gene, CDR1 is DFQATT and CDR2 is SNEGSKA (reference sequence). The CDR3 sequence is CSASRPWGNNEQFF. The DNA for the CDR3 is TGCAGTGCTAGTCGGCCCTGGGGGAACAATGAGCAGTTCTTC.

V gene TRBV18 combines with J gene TRBJ2-1; 8 bases map to TRBD2. V shed 3 bases, J shed 7 bases, and the junction held 5 bases outside the gene matches. Germline V gene sequence: CDR1 KGHSH, CDR2 LQKENI. The length of the CDR3 is 14 residues. CDR3 nucleotides: TGTGCCAGCTCACCTCGGGAGGGGGGTAATGAGCAGTTCTTC. Its translation is CASSPREGGNEQFF.

The gene calls are TRBV5-1 and TRBJ2-3; 10 nucleotides match TRBD2. The CDR3 loop spans 17 amino acids. With 0 bases clipped from V and 4 bases from J, the junction kept 8 bases outside the gene matches. Germline loops: CDR1 SGHRS, CDR2 YFSETQ. The CDR3, as DNA: TGCGCCAGCAGCTTGGAGCCTAGCGGGGGTAGGCCAGATACGCAGTATTTT. It is translated as CASSLEPSGGRPDTQYF.

A single count supports this clone. The chain couples TRBV5-1 to TRBJ2-1; D might be TRBD2 (5 bases). Between the trimmed V and J ends, which lost 0 bases and 5 bases, there was a span of 12 bases. The CDR3 is made up of 15 amino acids. Per the germline V gene, CDR1 is SGHRS and CDR2 is YFSETQ. The CDR3 is CASSLGRRSDNEQFF. The CDR3 DNA reads TGCGCCAGCAGCTTGGGCAGGAGGTCAGACAATGAGCAGTTCTTC. Full variable domain (missing parts from reference TRBV5-1 and TRBJ2-1): KAGVTQTPRYLIKTRGQQVTLSCSPISGHRSVSWYQQTPGQGLQFLFEYFSETQRNKGNFPGRFSGRQFSNSRSEMNVSTLELGDSALYLCASSLGRRSDNEQFFGPGTRLTVL.

This clone was recorded a few times. This chain joins TRBV4-3 and TRBJ1-1; D not resolved. Germline assignment: CDR1 LGHNA and CDR2 YSLEER. V shed 6 bases and J shed 1 base, with 9 bases lying between them. The CDR3 is 13 amino acids. The DNA of the CDR3 is TGCGCCAGCAGTCGGACGGGGAACACTGAAGCTTTCTTT. Translating it yields CASSRTGNTEAFF.

The chain links TRBV10-1 to TRBJ2-2; 7 nucleotides align to TRBD1. This CDR3 contains 14 residues. V dropped 7 bases and J dropped 4; count of bases not matched to a gene: 6. CDR1 WNHNN and CDR2 SYGVQD come from the germline V gene (reference sequence). The DNA for the CDR3 is TGCGCCAGCAAACCGGGACAGCTCACCGGGGAGCTGTTTTTT. It specifies CASKPGQLTGELFF.

In DNA, the CDR3 is TGCGCCAGCAGCCAAGCATGGATGGCTGAAGCTTTCTTT. It encodes CASSQAWMAEAFF. V is TRBV4-1 and J is TRBJ1-1; D remains unclear. The ends were cut back, 1 base at V and 6 bases at J, with 9 bases in the middle. Germline V gene lookup returns CDR1 MGHRA and CDR2 YSYEKL. This CDR3 is built from 13 residues.

The chain's CDR3 is CASKRTLGDSYEQYV. The CDR3 bases are TGTGCCAGCAAGCGGACATTGGGAGACTCCTACGAGCAGTACGTC. V and J are TRBV6-5 and TRBJ2-7; D may be TRBD1 or TRBD2 (5 bases each). There are 15 residues in the CDR3. V lost 7 bases and J 0 bases, leaving 16 bases between the germline ends. From germline, CDR1 is MNHEY and CDR2 SVGAGI.

The J gene is TRBJ1-6, the V gene TRBV30; 9 positions match TRBD1. This CDR3 contains 17 residues. Germline CDR1 reads GTSNPN; CDR2 reads SVGIG (reference sequence). With V trimmed by 1 base and J by 2 bases, 6 bases remained unmatched. The CDR3 spells CAWSGGTGKTYNSPLHF. The DNA for the CDR3 is TGTGCCTGGAGTGGCGGGACAGGGAAGACCTATAATTCACCCCTCCACTTT.

V gene TRBV19 combines with J gene TRBJ1-1; a weak D match, TRBD1 (5 bases). CDR3 length: 13 amino acids. Between the trimmed V and J ends, which lost 4 bases and 8 bases, there was a span of 14 bases. In germline, CDR1 is LNHDA, CDR2 SQIVND (reference sequence). This CDR3 is CASSTLGVGEAFF. DNA of the CDR3: TGTGCCAGTAGTACTTTGGGGGTTGGGGAAGCTTTCTTT. Complete variable domain (other parts from reference TRBV19 and TRBJ1-1): DGGITQSPKYLFRKEGQNVTLSCEQNLNHDAMYWYRQDPGQGLRLIYYSQIVNDFQKGDIAEGYSVSREKKESFPLTVTSAQKNPTAFYLCASSTLGVGEAFFGQGTRLTVV.

The J gene is TRBJ1-5, the V gene TRBV6-6, with TRBD1 matching over 7 bases. The germline V gene has CDR1 MNHNY and CDR2 SVGAGI (reference sequence). The CDR3 totals 10 residues. V lost 8 bases, J lost 8 bases, and 0 bases stayed unmatched. This CDR3 reads CASDREPQHF. DNA of the CDR3: TGTGCCAGCGACAGGGAGCCCCAGCATTTT.

This chain joins TRBV10-1 and TRBJ1-3; no definite D call. The ends were cut back, 7 bases at V and 3 bases at J, with 16 bases in the middle. This CDR3 comprises 15 residues. Looked up from germline, CDR1 is WNHNN and CDR2 is SYGVQD (reference sequence). The CDR3 DNA reads as TGCGCCAGCACAGTCCCGGTTGAGTGTGGAAACACCATATATTTT. Residues: CASTVPVECGNTIYF.

The V gene is TRBV15, the J gene TRBJ2-3; D may correspond to TRBD1 or TRBD2 (6 bases each). V lost 1 base and J lost 0, with 14 bases in between. CDR1 is LNHNV, CDR2 YYDKDF, per germline (reference sequence). This CDR3 spans 17 amino acids. The CDR3 protein is CATSRVRQGRSTDTQYF. In DNA, the CDR3 is TGTGCCACCAGCAGAGTAAGGCAGGGGAGGAGCACAGATACGCAGTATTTT.

The rearrangement joins TRBV4-1 to TRBJ2-1; D unresolved. Germline V lookup: CDR1 MGHRA, CDR2 YSYEKL. CDR3 length: 15 amino acids. With 0 bases removed from V and 4 bases from J, the gap between germline ends came to 10 bases. Here the CDR3 DNA reads TGCGCCAGCAGCCAAGATTTGGCGACATACAATGAGCAGTTCTTC. It is translated as CASSQDLATYNEQFF.

The rearrangement joins TRBV12-3 or TRBV12-4 to TRBJ2-2; no definite D call. The V and J ends lost 5 bases and 2 bases respectively, with 3 bases between them. The length of the CDR3 is 12 residues. The CDR3 protein is CASSLNTGELFF. DNA of the CDR3: TGTGCCAGCAGTCTAAACACCGGGGAGCTGTTTTTT.

The chain links TRBV28 to TRBJ1-6; D might be TRBD1 (5 bases). The V and J ends lost 6 bases and 7 bases respectively, with 16 bases between them. The CDR3 spans 15 residues. The germline V gene encodes CDR1 MDHEN and CDR2 SYDVKM. The CDR3 sequence is CASSLRRPGNSPLHF. The CDR3, as DNA: TGTGCCAGCAGCTTACGTCGCCCAGGGAATTCACCCCTCCACTTT.

The chain is built from TRBV4-2 and TRBJ2-6; D remains ambiguous. V was trimmed by 1 base and J by 2 bases, leaving 9 bases between them. This CDR3 has 16 amino acids. Per the germline V gene, CDR1 is LGHNA and CDR2 is YNFKEQ. The CDR3 spells CASSQVGEPGANVLTF. The CDR3 nucleotides are TGTGCCAGCAGCCAAGTTGGGGAACCTGGGGCCAACGTCCTGACTTTC.

The rearrangement uses TRBV30 and TRBJ2-6; tentative D call: TRBD1 (5 bases). The CDR3 extends over 13 amino acids. Trimming took 6 bases from V and 4 from J, leaving 10 bases between them. Germline CDR1 GTSNPN, CDR2 SVGIG (reference sequence). In DNA, the CDR3 is TGTGCCTGCAGGGTCGGCGGGGCCAACGTCCTGACTTTC. Its protein is CACRVGGANVLTF. The full variable domain, with the rest looked up from reference TRBV30 and TRBJ2-6, is SQTIHQWPATLVQPVGSPLSLECTVEGTSNPNLYWYRQAAGRGLQLLFYSVGIGQISSEVPQNLSASRPQDRQFILSSKKLLLSDSGFYLCACRVGGANVLTFGAGSRLTVL.

This rearrangement joins TRBV6-6 to TRBJ1-4, with 8 bases that match TRBD1. Trimming cost V 6 bases and J 4 bases; bases outside gene matches: 4. This CDR3 comprises 14 residues. Germline CDR1 reads MNHNY; CDR2 reads SVGAGI (reference sequence). The CDR3 here is CASSLTGGNEKLFF. The CDR3 DNA is TGTGCCAGCAGCCTAACAGGGGGTAATGAAAAACTGTTTTTT.

The chain has TRBV7-9 and TRBJ2-7; 7 bases are shared with TRBD1. CDR3 size: 12 residues. Germline trimming cut 4 bases from V and 6 bases from J; bases unmatched to any gene: 3. Germline assignment: CDR1 SEHNR and CDR2 FQNEAQ (reference sequence). CDR3 DNA: TGTGCCAGCAGCTCGGGGACAGCCGAGCAGTACGTC. Protein product: CASSSGTAEQYV.

The chain couples TRBV6-5 to TRBJ2-2, with D tentatively TRBD1 (6 bases). The CDR3 consists of 16 residues. Germline V CDR1 and CDR2: MNHEY, SVGAGI. With 0 bases removed from V and 5 bases from J, the gap between germline ends came to 13 bases. The CDR3 DNA follows: TGTGCCAGCAGTTACTCGATAACAGGGCTGACCGGGGAGCTGTTTTTT. This translates into CASSYSITGLTGELFF.

The chain couples TRBV6-2 or TRBV6-3 to TRBJ2-7; the match to TRBD1 covers 10 bases. The CDR3 spans 16 residues. After removal of 2 bases from V and 3 bases from J, the junction contained 7 bases not matched to a gene. CDR1 MNHEY and CDR2 SVGEGT come from the germline V gene. The CDR3 region is CASSYKSGTGVYEQYV. The CDR3 DNA reads TGTGCCAGCAGTTACAAGAGTGGGACAGGGGTCTACGAGCAGTACGTC.

The chain recombines TRBV3-1 (or the pseudogene TRBV3-2) with TRBJ1-2; D is uncertain. With 0 bases removed from V and 7 bases from J, the gap between germline ends came to 15 bases. The CDR3 has 15 amino acids. Germline-derived CDR1 and CDR2 are LGHDT and YNNKEL (reference sequence). In DNA, the CDR3 is TGTGCCAGCAGCCAAGACCCAGCCCCTCGAGTTGGCTACACCTTC. This translates into CASSQDPAPRVGYTF.

This clone came up a few times. The rearrangement uses TRBV7-9 and TRBJ2-7; D perhaps matches TRBD1 (5 bases). Germline lookup yields CDR1 SEHNR and CDR2 FQNEAQ (reference sequence). Trimming pared 2 bases from V and 4 bases from J, leaving 15 bases between. The CDR3 contains 15 residues. The CDR3, as DNA: TGTGCCAGCAGCTTATTGTCCGCAGGGTCGTACGAGCAGTACGTC. This translates into CASSLLSAGSYEQYV.

The V gene is TRBV5-6, the J gene TRBJ2-3; D is uncertain. There are 15 residues in the CDR3. The V end lost 4 bases, the J end lost 2 bases, and 14 bases lay between the germline ends. Germline CDR1 is SGHDT and CDR2 is YYEEEE. DNA for the CDR3: TGTGCCAGCAGCAACGGTAGGGCCAACACAGATACGCAGTATTTT. Amino acids: CASSNGRANTDTQYF.